The 15 T cell receptor beta chains below were found in one sample sequenced in a study of cytomegalovirus exposure and HLA in healthy donors. PCR amplification relied on 60 Vbeta primers (plus 13 Jbeta primers). TCRdb keeps only in-frame clones here, not all; method: immunoSEQ multiplex PCR. Of more than 200,000 clones in the sample, more than 75% were seen once. The sample taken for sequencing was PBMCs. These receptors came from a human donor in good health.

The CDR3 is CASSPGTGAQPQHF. The CDR3 nucleotides read TGTGCCAGTAGTCCTGGGACAGGGGCTCAGCCCCAGCATTTT. This chain uses TRBV19 with TRBJ1-5, with 10 bases that match TRBD1. Germline lookup yields CDR1 LNHDA and CDR2 SQIVND (reference sequence). Trimming took 5 bases from V and 6 from J; bases not matched to a gene: 4. The CDR3 has 14 amino acids.

The V gene is TRBV9, the J gene TRBJ2-3; TRBD1 aligns across 9 bases. Trimming at V came to 3 bases and at J to 0 bases, leaving 5 bases not matched to a gene. CDR3 size: 16 residues. CDR1 and CDR2 (germline): SGDLS, YYNGEE. The CDR3 DNA sequence: TGTGCCAGCAGCGCCGGGACAGGGTCTAGCACAGATACGCAGTATTTT. Translated: CASSAGTGSSTDTQYF. Supplemented by reference TRBV9 and TRBJ2-3, the full variable domain reads DSGVTQTPKHLITATGQRVTLRCSPRSGDLSVYWYQQSLDQGLQFLIQYYNGEERAKGNILERFSAQQFPDLHSELNLSSLELGDSALYFCASSAGTGSSTDTQYFGPGTRLTVL.

The chain employs TRBV9 and TRBJ2-2; 7 nucleotides align to TRBD1. Germline lookup yields CDR1 SGDLS and CDR2 YYNGEE. V dropped 4 bases and J dropped 5; count of bases not matched to a gene: 8. This CDR3 contains 15 residues. The CDR3 region is CASSPGPGGTGELFF. As DNA, the CDR3 is TGTGCCAGCAGCCCGGGGCCAGGGGGAACCGGGGAGCTGTTTTTT.

V gene TRBV28 combines with J gene TRBJ2-7, with TRBD1 matching 8 bases. J gave up 1 base and V 9 bases, and 5 bases lay outside the gene matches. The CDR3 is 13 residues long. Germline CDR1 and CDR2: MDHEN and SYDVKM. CDR3 nucleotides: TGTGCCAGTCGGACAGGGCAGTCCTACGAGCAGTACTTC. This encodes CASRTGQSYEQYF.

The chain has TRBV4-1 and TRBJ2-3, with no clear D. CDR1 and CDR2 from the germline V gene are MGHRA and YSYEKL. V shed 4 bases and J shed 4 bases, with 6 bases lying between them. There are 12 residues in the CDR3. The CDR3 here is CASSPRPDTQYF. For the CDR3, the DNA is TGCGCCAGCAGCCCCAGGCCAGATACGCAGTATTTT.

The CDR3 loop is CASSLSTSGSGSYEQYF. The CDR3 DNA follows: TGTGCCAGCAGCTTATCAACTTCAGGTAGCGGGAGCTACGAGCAGTACTTC. The chain carries TRBV7-9 and TRBJ2-7; 9 nucleotides match TRBD2. J was trimmed by 3 bases and V by 2 bases; bases with no gene match: 11. Germline CDR1 SEHNR, CDR2 FQNEAQ (reference sequence). This CDR3 spans 17 amino acids.

The rearrangement uses TRBV5-4 and TRBJ2-7; TRBD2 matches 11 bases. The CDR3 runs to 17 residues. Germline loops: CDR1 SGHNT, CDR2 YYREEE (reference sequence). The V segment lost 3 bases and the J segment 9 bases; nucleotides outside the gene matches: 17. The CDR3 sequence: CASSWGQGSGRASGQYF. CDR3 nucleotide sequence: TGTGCCAGCAGCTGGGGACAGGGTAGCGGGAGGGCCTCGGGGCAGTACTTC.

The CDR3 sequence is CASSMGGYGYTF. As DNA, the CDR3 is TGTGCCAGCAGTATGGGGGGGTATGGCTACACCTTC. The V and J genes are TRBV6-1 and TRBJ1-2, with a tentative D call TRBD1 (5 bases). Germline CDR1 and CDR2: MNHNS and SASEGT. The length of the CDR3 is 12 residues. V gave up 5 bases and J gave up 5 bases, with 9 bases separating them.

V and J are TRBV4-1 and TRBJ2-3; 14 positions agree with TRBD2. With 1 base clipped from V and 6 bases from J, the junction kept 9 bases outside the gene matches. Germline V lookup: CDR1 MGHRA, CDR2 YSYEKL. CDR3 length equals 18 residues. Written as DNA, the CDR3 is TGCGCCAGCAGCCAAGGGACTAGCGGGAGGTCGTCCCGGGATACGCAGTATTTT. Its protein product is CASSQGTSGRSSRDTQYF.

This rearrangement joins TRBV6-5 to TRBJ2-1, with 11 bases matching TRBD1. Germline CDR1 is MNHEY and CDR2 is SVGAGI. The CDR3 totals 16 residues. The V and J ends lost 4 bases and 7 bases, in that order; junction bases with no gene match: 9. In nucleotides, the CDR3 is TGTGCCAGCAGTTCCATAGGGACAGGGGGTACAAATGAGCAGTTCTTC. It codes for CASSSIGTGGTNEQFF.

The V call is TRBV7-9, the J call TRBJ2-7, with D unresolved. V lost 6 bases, J lost 3 bases, and 6 bases lay in between. Germline values: CDR1 SEHNR, CDR2 FQNEAQ (reference sequence). This CDR3 is 11 amino acids long. CDR3 protein: CASREDYEQYF. For the CDR3, the DNA is TGTGCCAGCAGAGAGGACTACGAGCAGTACTTC.

In the case of this clone: A junction end diverges from the germline sequence, so it may reflect a read error. The genes are TRBV6-1 and TRBJ1-1; maybe TRBD1 (6 bases). Germline V CDR1 and CDR2: MNHNS, SASEGT. This CDR3 is built from 13 residues. This chain's CDR3 is CASGDRDTSEAFF. The CDR3 region has the DNA TGTGCCAGCGGTGATCGGGACACCTCTGAAGCTTTCTTT.

V and J are TRBV5-1 and TRBJ2-1; 7 bases agree with TRBD1. V shed 4 bases, J shed 7 bases, and the junction held 5 bases outside the gene matches. This CDR3 comprises 13 residues. The V gene's germline CDR1 is SGHRS and CDR2 YFSETQ. Here the CDR3 DNA reads TGCGCCAGCAGCAGTGACAGGGCTAATGAGCAGTTCTTC. This gives the protein CASSSDRANEQFF.

V usage is TRBV2 and J usage is TRBJ2-2, with no clear D. CDR3 length: 13 amino acids. Germline CDR1 reads SNHLY; CDR2 reads FYNNEI. V was trimmed by 7 bases and J by 1 base, leaving 7 bases between them. This CDR3 is CASKSRNTGELFF. DNA of the CDR3: TGTGCCAGCAAGAGTAGGAACACCGGGGAGCTGTTTTTT. Using reference TRBV2 and TRBJ2-2 for the parts outside the CDR3, the full variable domain is EPEVTQTPSHQVTQMGQEVILRCVPISNHLYFYWYRQILGQKVEFLVSFYNNEISEKSEIFDDQFSVERPDGSNFTLKIRSTKLEDSAMYFCASKSRNTGELFFGEGSRLTVL.

In its sample, this clone was seen a few times. V usage is TRBV5-1 and J usage is TRBJ1-5; TRBD1 agrees at 7 bases. With 4 bases clipped from V and 4 bases from J, the junction kept 5 bases outside the gene matches. CDR1 is SGHRS and CDR2 is YFSETQ in the germline V gene. The CDR3 has 14 residues. CDR3 in DNA: TGCGCCAGCAGCGAATCGACAGGGAATCAGCCCCAGCATTTT. Translating gives CASSESTGNQPQHF.